This T cell receptor (beta chain) comes out of a study of blood T cells in healthy people across ages. Study overall: For every two T cells, template switching captured about one barcoded beta molecule.

A second PCR, run for roughly 7 to 12 cycles, used a sample-barcoded 5' primer plus a J-beta primer mix. MiXCR, applied by TCRdb to the 5' RACE reads, yields one record per CDR3 protein. The sample contains 1.5 million to 2 million distinct CDR3 sequences, roughly 27% of which appear only once. Points on this clonotype: A junction end diverges from the germline sequence, so it may reflect a read error.

CDR1 and CDR2 from the germline V gene are KGHSH and LQKENI. The CDR3 length is 11 residues. Input material: blood. This receptor was obtained from a woman in her thirties in good health. The J gene is TRBJ2-2, the V gene TRBV18; D ambiguous. In DNA form, the CDR3 reads TGTGCCGGCTCAGAGACCGGGGAGCTGTTTTTT. This codes for CAGSETGELFF.